This TCR beta chain is from a study of T-cell reconstitution after alpha-beta-depleted transplantation in children. Germline CDR1 is LNHNV and CDR2 is YYDKDF (reference sequence). Trimming took 3 bases from V and 8 from J; bases not matched to a gene: 16. The CDR3 runs 17 residues. This clonotype was seen a handful of times. As it was prepared, the TCRbeta library received unique molecular identifiers. MiXCR was run by TCRdb on the PCR reads, yielding one entry per CDR3 protein. In the table there are some 290,000 distinct CDR3 sequences, about 10% of which are singletons. Source: PBMCs from the stem cell graft donor, taken from the stem cell graft. The clonotype originates from a human donor who donated a stem cell graft to a child with SCID. The V call is TRBV15, the J call TRBJ2-1, with 7 bases aligning to TRBD1. The CDR3 protein is CATSRGIGTVGLDEQFF. The CDR3 bases are TGTGCCACCAGCAGGGGGATTGGGACAGTGGGGTTGGATGAGCAGTTCTTC.